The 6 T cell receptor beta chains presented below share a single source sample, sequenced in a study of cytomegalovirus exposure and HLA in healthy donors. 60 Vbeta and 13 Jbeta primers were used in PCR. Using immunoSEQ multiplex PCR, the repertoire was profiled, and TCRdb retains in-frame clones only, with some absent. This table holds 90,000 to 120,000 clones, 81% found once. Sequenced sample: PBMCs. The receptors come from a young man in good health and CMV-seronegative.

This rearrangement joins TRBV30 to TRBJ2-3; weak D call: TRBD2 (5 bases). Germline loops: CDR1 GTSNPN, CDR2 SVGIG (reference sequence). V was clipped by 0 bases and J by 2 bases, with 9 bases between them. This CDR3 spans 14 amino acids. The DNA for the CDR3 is TGTGCCTGGAGTGTACTAGGTCCCACAGATACGCAGTATTTT. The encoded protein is CAWSVLGPTDTQYF.

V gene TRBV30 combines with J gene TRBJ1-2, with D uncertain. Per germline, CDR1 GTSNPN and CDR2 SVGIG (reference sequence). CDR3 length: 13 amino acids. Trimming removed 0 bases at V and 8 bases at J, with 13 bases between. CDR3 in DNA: TGTGCCTGGAGTGTATGGCAGACGGGAGGCTACACCTTC. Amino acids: CAWSVWQTGGYTF. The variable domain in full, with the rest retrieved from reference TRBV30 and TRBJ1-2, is SQTIHQWPATLVQPVGSPLSLECTVEGTSNPNLYWYRQAAGRGLQLLFYSVGIGQISSEVPQNLSASRPQDRQFILSSKKLLLSDSGFYLCAWSVWQTGGYTFGSGTRLTVV.

Here the CDR3 DNA reads TGTGCCAGCAGCCAAGATCTGTCTATCAATGAGCAGTTCTTC. Translation gives CASSQDLSINEQFF. This chain links TRBV14 with TRBJ2-1; D gene unclear. Germline CDR1 and CDR2: SGHDN and FVKESK. CDR3 length: 14 amino acids. V was pared by 0 bases and J by 6 bases, with 9 bases between.

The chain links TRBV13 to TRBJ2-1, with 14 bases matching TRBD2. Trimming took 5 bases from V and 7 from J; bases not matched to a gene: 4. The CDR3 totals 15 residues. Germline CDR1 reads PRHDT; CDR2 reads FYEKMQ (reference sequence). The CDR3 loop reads CASSPWTSGGNEQFF. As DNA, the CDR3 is TGTGCCAGCAGCCCCTGGACTAGCGGGGGGAATGAGCAGTTCTTC.

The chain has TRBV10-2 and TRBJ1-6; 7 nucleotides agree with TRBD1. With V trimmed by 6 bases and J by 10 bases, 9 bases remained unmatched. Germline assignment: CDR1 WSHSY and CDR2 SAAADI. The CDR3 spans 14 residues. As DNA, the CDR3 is TGCGCCAGCAGGGACCCGGGACAGCCATCACCCCTCCACTTT. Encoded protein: CASRDPGQPSPLHF.

CDR3 sequence (DNA): TGTGCCAGCAGCGCGGTTAGGGGCGGGGCGGACACCGGGGAGCTGTTTTTT. Translating gives CASSAVRGGADTGELFF. V gene TRBV4-2 combines with J gene TRBJ2-2; tentative D call: TRBD2 (6 bases). V was shortened by 5 bases and J by 3 bases, with 19 bases between the two germline ends. Germline-derived CDR1 and CDR2 are LGHNA and YNFKEQ. The CDR3 totals 17 residues.